This T cell receptor beta chain was captured in a study of cytotoxic CD8 clonotypes in ibrutinib-treated CLL. About the research overall: The patients comprised approximately ten relapsed/refractory and roughly 15 treatment-naive cases, about 18 IGHV unmutated.

About this clone: Its antigen is unidentified. An end of the junction does not agree with germline; a read error may underlie this.

The CDR3 runs to 12 residues. Germline assignment: CDR1 LGHNA and CDR2 YNFKEQ. Overall study results and limits: Sustained-remission and progressing patients had unequal sampling times. Contraction or stability on treatment was seen for public clonotypes, which were uncommon.

The assay was immunoSEQ multiplex PCR, and TCRdb's table has in-frame clones only and misses some. This sample has about 130,000 clones, with under 90% found just once. Sequencing was performed on PBMCs, taken after 24 months of ibrutinib treatment. The rearrangement joins TRBV4-2 to TRBJ1-1; D is unresolved. The receptor's source is a human donor with chronic lymphocytic leukemia. The CDR3 nucleotides are TGTGCCAGCAGCCAAGATCGGGTAGGGTCACGATTT. It specifies CASSQDRVGSRF.